These T cell receptor beta chains were read from a single sample in a study of blood T cell repertoires in COVID-19. Data came from immunoSEQ multiplex PCR; TCRdb stores just in-frame clones and leaves some out. The data hold about 70,000 clones, with approximately 80% observed a single time. Sequenced input: peripheral blood. These TCRs come from a man under 40 with COVID-19, enrolled during active disease. Each CDR3 is given with its conserved first and last residue. D genes are given only for firm matches. A row's size may be missing; if present it is once, few, many or a size class.

>-|16|-|TRBV5-1|TRBJ1-6
TGCGCCAGCAGCCTGACTTCTAGCTCCTATAATTCACCCCTCCACTTT
CASSLTSSSYNSPLHF
>-|19|-|TRBV2|TRBJ1-1
TGTGCCAGCAGTGAAGCGCTTTCGGGGGGAGGCGTAAGGAACACTGAAGCTTTCTTT
CASSEALSGGGVRNTEAFF
>TRBD1|15|few|TRBV5-1|TRBJ1-5
TGCGCCAGCAGCTTGCAGGGGGCTCGAAATCAGCCCCAGCATTTT
CASSLQGARNQPQHF
>TRBD1|14|-|TRBV28|TRBJ1-6
TGTGCCAGCAGCCAGGACAGGATAAATTCACCCCTCCACTTT
CASSQDRINSPLHF
>-|15|-|TRBV7-9|TRBJ2-4
TGTGCCAGCAGCGTTGTAGCAACGGGCAAAAACATTCAGTACTTC
CASSVVATGKNIQYF
>-|13|-|TRBV19|TRBJ1-1
TGTGCCAGTACCTTCGCCAGGGGTGGTGAAGCTTTCTTT
CASTFARGGEAFF
>TRBD1|14|-|TRBV9|TRBJ2-1
TGTGCCAGCAGCGCTCGGGACAGCCACAATGAGCAGTTCTTC
CASSARDSHNEQFF
>TRBD1|12|-|TRBV24-1|TRBJ1-1
TGTGCCACCAGTGAGACCGGGACAGGGGCTTTCTTT
CATSETGTGAFF
>TRBD1|16|-|TRBV5-5|TRBJ1-2
TGTGCCAGCAGCTTGGTCGGGACAGCTCCCAACTATGGCTACACCTTC
CASSLVGTAPNYGYTF
>-|13|-|TRBV29-1|TRBJ2-7
TGCAGCGTTGAGGTCCCCGGAAGGGGCGAGCAGTACTTC
CSVEVPGRGEQYF
>-|13|-|TRBV19|TRBJ1-3
TGTGCCAGTAACGAGGGAGCTGGAAACACCATATATTTT
CASNEGAGNTIYF
>TRBD2|15|-|TRBV14|TRBJ2-7
TGTGCCAGCAGCCCACCGGGACTAGCGCTAAACGAGCAGTACTTC
CASSPPGLALNEQYF
>TRBD1|13|-|TRBV19|TRBJ1-4
TGTGCCACTACTGGACAGGGTTACGAAAAACTGTTTTTT
CATTGQGYEKLFF